Following are 27 T cell receptor beta chains from one sample sequenced in a study of blood T cell repertoires in COVID-19. TCRdb keeps only in-frame clones here, not all; method: immunoSEQ multiplex PCR. The top ten clones hold 2% to 2.5% of a sample with about 400,000 clones, 88% of them seen once. The sample taken for sequencing was PBMCs or T cells enriched from blood (not recorded which). The receptor set was obtained from a woman between 40 and 55 years old with acute COVID-19.

This chain connects TRBV15 to TRBJ1-2, with D perhaps matching TRBD1 (5 bases). Germline V gene sequence: CDR1 LNHNV, CDR2 YYDKDF (reference sequence). Trimming took 0 bases from V and 8 from J, leaving 10 bases between them. This CDR3 has 13 residues. This CDR3 is CATSRERGRGYTF. The CDR3, as DNA: TGTGCCACCAGCAGAGAAAGGGGTCGGGGCTACACCTTC.

This clone was detected only once. The rearrangement uses TRBV12-3 or TRBV12-4 and TRBJ2-7; D unclear. The V and J ends lost 1 base and 4 bases respectively, with 8 bases between them. The CDR3 loop spans 13 amino acids. CDR3 region: CASSLGADYEQYF. CDR3 coding DNA: TGTGCCAGCAGTTTAGGTGCGGATTACGAGCAGTACTTC.

The chain is built from TRBV7-2 and TRBJ2-7, with 12 bases matching TRBD1. The CDR3 length is 16 residues. Germline lookup yields CDR1 SGHTA and CDR2 FQGNSA. The V gene end was trimmed by 5 bases and the J gene end by 2 bases; junction bases not matched to a gene: 7. CDR3: CASSPAGTGGPYEQYF. CDR3 in DNA: TGTGCCAGCAGCCCGGCCGGGACAGGGGGCCCCTACGAGCAGTACTTC.

The chain is built from TRBV19 and TRBJ1-1; a weak D match, TRBD1 (6 bases). CDR3 size: 15 residues. Trimming removed 4 bases from V and 0 bases from J, with 12 bases in between. Looked up from germline, CDR1 is LNHDA and CDR2 is SQIVND (reference sequence). The CDR3 sequence is CASSSQQGVNTEAFF. The CDR3 DNA sequence: TGTGCCAGTAGTAGCCAACAGGGCGTGAACACTGAAGCTTTCTTT.

The chain has TRBV5-4 and TRBJ1-1; 9 nucleotides line up with TRBD1. Trimming at V came to 4 bases and at J to 5 bases, leaving 9 bases not matched to a gene. This CDR3 comprises 15 residues. The germline V gene has CDR1 SGHNT and CDR2 YYREEE (reference sequence). The CDR3 DNA sequence: TGTGCCAGCAGCCGGGACAGGGTTTCTTGGACTGAAGCTTTCTTT. This gives the protein CASSRDRVSWTEAFF.

This rearrangement joins TRBV5-1 to TRBJ2-2; weak D call: TRBD2 (6 bases). The CDR3 consists of 14 residues. CDR1 and CDR2 from the germline V gene are SGHRS and YFSETQ. The ends were cut back, 5 bases at V and 4 bases at J, with 12 bases in the middle. CDR3 nucleotide sequence: TGCGCCAGCAGGGGTACTAGCCCCACCGGGGAGCTGTTTTTT. Amino acids: CASRGTSPTGELFF.

The chain is built from TRBV18 and TRBJ1-5, with D perhaps TRBD1 (6 bases). Trimming pared 3 bases from V and 6 bases from J, leaving 12 bases between. Germline V gives CDR1 KGHSH, CDR2 LQKENI. There are 14 residues in the CDR3. CDR3 bases: TGTGCCAGCTCACCCCAGACAGGAACTCAGCCCCAGCATTTT. Translated: CASSPQTGTQPQHF. Filled out from reference TRBV18 and TRBJ1-5, the complete variable domain reads NAGVMQNPRHLVRRRGQEARLRCSPMKGHSHVYWYRQLPEEGLKFMVYLQKENIIDESGMPKERFSAEFPKEGPSILRIQQVVRGDSAAYFCASSPQTGTQPQHFGDGTRLSIL.

The rearrangement links TRBV18 to TRBJ1-2; 7 bases are a match to TRBD1. The CDR3 totals 16 residues. Germline CDR1 KGHSH, CDR2 LQKENI. With V trimmed by 1 base and J by 8 bases, 13 bases remained unmatched. In nucleotides, the CDR3 is TGTGCCAGCTCACCACAGAGGGACAGCTCCGATCGGGGCTACACCTTC. Its protein product is CASSPQRDSSDRGYTF.

This clone was observed a handful of times. The chain employs TRBV19 and TRBJ1-5; D is uncertain. This CDR3 contains 15 residues. The V end was cut by 3 bases, the J end by 2 bases, with 11 bases between. CDR1 LNHDA and CDR2 SQIVND come from the germline V gene (reference sequence). CDR3 region: CASSMSSNGNQPQHF. CDR3 DNA sequence: TGTGCCAGTAGTATGTCTAGCAACGGCAATCAGCCCCAGCATTTT. Looking up the rest from reference TRBV19 and TRBJ1-5 gives the full variable domain: DGGITQSPKYLFRKEGQNVTLSCEQNLNHDAMYWYRQDPGQGLRLIYYSQIVNDFQKGDIAEGYSVSREKKESFPLTVTSAQKNPTAFYLCASSMSSNGNQPQHFGDGTRLSIL.

The J gene is TRBJ2-3, the V gene TRBV5-6; tentatively, D is TRBD1 (5 bases). Trimming shortened V by 1 base and J by 1 base, and 7 bases separated the two germline ends. CDR1 and CDR2 from the germline V gene are SGHDT and YYEEEE. The CDR3 runs to 14 residues. The chain's CDR3 is CASSLNRRTDTQYF. The CDR3 DNA follows: TGTGCCAGCAGCTTGAACAGGCGCACAGATACGCAGTATTTT.

V gene TRBV5-1 combines with J gene TRBJ2-2; possible D gene TRBD1, 6 bases. V was trimmed by 2 bases and J by 5 bases, leaving 10 bases between them. Germline V lookup: CDR1 SGHRS, CDR2 YFSETQ. The CDR3 loop spans 14 amino acids. CDR3: CASSFPQGTGELFF. DNA of the CDR3: TGCGCCAGCAGCTTCCCCCAGGGGACCGGGGAGCTGTTTTTT.

V and J are TRBV4-1 and TRBJ1-5; TRBD1 might be the D (5 bases). V shed 0 bases and J shed 10 bases, with 19 bases lying between them. The CDR3 has 16 amino acids. Germline-derived CDR1 and CDR2 are MGHRA and YSYEKL. This CDR3 is CASSQDAGPSFGPQHF. The CDR3 bases are TGCGCCAGCAGCCAAGATGCGGGACCCAGCTTTGGCCCCCAGCATTTT.

CDR3 sequence (DNA): TGTGCCAGCAGTTTAAGTGAGAATTCACCCCTCCACTTT. Its protein product is CASSLSENSPLHF. V is TRBV27 and J is TRBJ1-6; D unclear. The CDR3 is 13 residues long. Germline lookup yields CDR1 MNHEY and CDR2 SMNVEV (reference sequence). V was shortened by 2 bases and J by 7 bases, with 6 bases between the two germline ends.

This clone has a single count. The chain has TRBV6-5 and TRBJ2-1, with 8 bases aligning to TRBD2. The CDR3 length is 14 residues. Germline lookup yields CDR1 MNHEY and CDR2 SVGAGI. V gave up 6 bases and J gave up 6 bases; unmatched junction bases: 7. The CDR3 DNA reads as TGTGCCAGCAGCGCTACCGGGACTAGCAATGAGCAGTTCTTC. This sequence encodes CASSATGTSNEQFF.

The chain recombines TRBV7-4 with TRBJ1-5, with 9 nucleotides matching TRBD1. Germline values: CDR1 SGHVT, CDR2 SQSDAQ. The CDR3 runs 17 residues. V shed 0 bases and J 4 bases; nucleotides not matched to a gene: 7. CDR3 sequence reads: CASSLALGQGINQPQHF. Here the CDR3 DNA reads TGTGCCAGCAGCTTAGCGCTGGGACAGGGAATTAATCAGCCCCAGCATTTT.

The genes are TRBV15 and TRBJ2-5, with TRBD1 matching 8 bases. The CDR3 consists of 13 residues. Germline values: CDR1 LNHNV, CDR2 YYDKDF (reference sequence). The V gene end was trimmed by 8 bases and the J gene end by 3 bases; junction bases not matched to a gene: 5. CDR3 nucleotides: TGTGCCACCGAAGGACAGGGCAAAGAGACCCAGTACTTC. This sequence encodes CATEGQGKETQYF.

The rearrangement joins TRBV15 to TRBJ1-5; no reliable D call. Germline V gene data show CDR1 as LNHNV and CDR2 as YYDKDF (reference sequence). The V end was cut by 0 bases, the J end by 5 bases, with 11 bases between. The length of the CDR3 is 15 residues. Here the CDR3 DNA reads TGTGCCACCAGCAGAGATTCAGGCCACGATCAGCCCCAGCATTTT. This encodes CATSRDSGHDQPQHF.

The chain employs TRBV5-4 and TRBJ1-1; 11 nucleotides line up with TRBD1. CDR3 length: 12 amino acids. The J segment lost 11 bases and the V segment lost 3 bases, leaving 3 bases of the junction unmatched. Germline lookup yields CDR1 SGHNT and CDR2 YYREEE (reference sequence). The CDR3 DNA reads as TGTGCCAGCAGCTCTGGACAGGGGGCGGCTTTCTTT. Its protein is CASSSGQGAAFF.

The rearrangement uses TRBV18 and TRBJ2-1, with a weak D call TRBD2 (5 bases). CDR1 is KGHSH and CDR2 is LQKENI in the germline V gene. This CDR3 spans 12 amino acids. The V gene lost 6 bases and the J gene lost 7 bases, with 10 bases spanning the gap. The CDR3 coding sequence is TGTGCCAGCTCTCTGACGGGGAATGAGCAGTTCTTC. This codes for CASSLTGNEQFF.

The chain couples TRBV5-1 to TRBJ2-3; D unresolved. The CDR3 spans 15 residues. Trimming left V 0 bases short and J 4 bases short, with 12 bases between. CDR1 and CDR2 from the germline V gene are SGHRS and YFSETQ. The CDR3 DNA sequence: TGCGCCAGCAGCTTGGACTTCGAGGTCGCAGATACGCAGTATTTT. This translates into CASSLDFEVADTQYF. The full variable domain, its missing parts supplied by reference TRBV5-1 and TRBJ2-3, is KAGVTQTPRYLIKTRGQQVTLSCSPISGHRSVSWYQQTPGQGLQFLFEYFSETQRNKGNFPGRFSGRQFSNSRSEMNVSTLELGDSALYLCASSLDFEVADTQYFGPGTRLTVL.

The rearrangement joins TRBV3-1 (or the pseudogene TRBV3-2) to TRBJ1-4; possibly TRBD1 for D (6 bases). V was cut by 8 bases and J by 7 bases, with 17 bases left in between. The CDR3 has 14 residues. Germline CDR1 and CDR2: LGHDT and YNNKEL (reference sequence). The CDR3 region is CASGYTGQREKLFF. DNA for the CDR3: TGTGCCAGCGGCTATACGGGACAACGTGAAAAACTGTTTTTT.

This clone has a single count. This sequence joins TRBV5-1 and TRBJ1-2; 7 bases agree with TRBD1. Germline V gene sequence: CDR1 SGHRS, CDR2 YFSETQ. V lost 4 bases and J lost 6; bases outside the gene matches: 9. The CDR3 covers 14 residues. CDR3 sequence: CASSPVQGVDGYTF. CDR3 sequence (DNA): TGCGCCAGCAGCCCGGTTCAGGGGGTTGATGGCTACACCTTC.

The rearrangement links TRBV5-4 to TRBJ1-1; 7 nucleotides match TRBD1. Germline V gene sequence: CDR1 SGHNT, CDR2 YYREEE (reference sequence). The trim removed 0 bases at V and 7 bases at J, leaving 6 bases unmatched. The CDR3 has 14 residues. For the CDR3, the DNA is TGTGCCAGCAGCTTGGTCCCCGGGACAGATGAAGCTTTCTTT. It specifies CASSLVPGTDEAFF.

V is TRBV6-5 and J is TRBJ2-2, with 11 bases that match TRBD2. The V gene end was trimmed by 1 base and the J gene end by 6 bases; junction bases not matched to a gene: 4. Germline-derived CDR1 and CDR2 are MNHEY and SVGAGI. This CDR3 region has 16 residues. The DNA for the CDR3 is TGTGCCAGCAGTTACTTACTAGCGGGGGAGTCCGGGGAGCTGTTTTTT. Amino acids: CASSYLLAGESGELFF.

This clone was picked up one time. The chain employs TRBV2 and TRBJ1-1; perhaps TRBD1 as D (6 bases). From germline, CDR1 is SNHLY and CDR2 FYNNEI. Trimming removed 9 bases at V and 0 bases at J, with 11 bases between. The CDR3 runs to 13 residues. The CDR3 nucleotides read TGTGCCAGAAAACAGGGAATGAACACTGAAGCTTTCTTT. Its protein product is CARKQGMNTEAFF.

With regard to this clone: The same CDR3 arises from other DNA sequences in this sample as well. The J gene is TRBJ1-2, the V gene TRBV29-1, with unresolved D. CDR3 length: 12 residues. V lost 4 bases to trimming and J lost 3 bases, with 9 bases between them. Germline V gene data show CDR1 as SQVTM and CDR2 as ANQGSEA. CDR3 DNA sequence: TGCAGCGTTGGGCGGGGTGACTATGGCTACACCTTC. Its protein is CSVGRGDYGYTF.

The chain uses TRBV7-7 and TRBJ1-1; unclear D gene. The CDR3 spans 15 residues. From germline, CDR1 is SSHAT and CDR2 FNYEAQ (reference sequence). Trimming removed 3 bases from V and 0 bases from J, with 11 bases in between. CDR3 nucleotide sequence: TGTGCCAGCAGCTTTATTAAGCGCATGAACACTGAAGCTTTCTTT. This gives the protein CASSFIKRMNTEAFF.